These T cell receptor beta chains were read from a single sample in a study of identical twins. One entry per CDR3 protein results from TCRdb running MiXCR on the 5' RACE reads. The sample carries 300,000 to 350,000 distinct CDR3 sequences, roughly an eighth recorded once. The same specimen was also included in a second study, on yellow fever vaccine responses in identical twins.

Source material: CD8+ T cells sorted from blood. All receptors come from a woman aged 18-35 years in good health. CDR3s include the opening cysteine and the closing phenylalanine or tryptophan. D genes are given only for firm matches. Only part of the rows carry a size: once, few, many, or a class if the clone is expanded.

CDR3 DNA	CDR3 protein	J gene	clone size	D gene	CDR3 length	V gene
TGTGCCACCAAAACGGGATTCCAAGAGACCCAGTACTTC	CATKTGFQETQYF	TRBJ2-5	few	NA	13	TRBV12-3/TRBV12-4
TGTGCCAGCAGCGCTGCAGGGGGCCAGGAGACCCAGTACTTC	CASSAAGGQETQYF	TRBJ2-5	few	TRBD1	14	TRBV9
TGTGCCAGCAGTGACGGCTCTGGGGCCAACGTCCTGACTTTC	CASSDGSGANVLTF	TRBJ2-6	many	NA	14	TRBV6-4
TGCAGTGCTATAGTCGGAAATGAGCAGTTCTTC	CSAIVGNEQFF	TRBJ2-1	many	NA	11	TRBV20-1
TGCGCCAGCAGTCCCATATTCACAGATACGCAGTATTTT	CASSPIFTDTQYF	TRBJ2-3	NA	NA	13	TRBV10-1
TGTGCCAGCAGTTTTCAGGGGGCCGCCTACGAGCAGTACTTC	CASSFQGAAYEQYF	TRBJ2-7	NA	TRBD1	14	TRBV28
TGTGCCAGCAGGACCCCGGGGGGGGCGCTGACCGGGGAGCTGTTTTTT	CASRTPGGALTGELFF	TRBJ2-2	NA	TRBD2	16	TRBV2
TGCAGCGTTGACCGACAGGCGGGTGGCTACACCTTC	CSVDRQAGGYTF	TRBJ1-2	few	NA	12	TRBV29-1
TGTGCCAGCAGCTTAGAGGCTAGTGTGTCCAATGAGCAGTTCTTC	CASSLEASVSNEQFF	TRBJ2-1	NA	NA	15	TRBV7-9
TGTGCCAGCAGCTTAGGCGGGGCAGGCCACAATGAGCAGTTCTTC	CASSLGGAGHNEQFF	TRBJ2-1	many	NA	15	TRBV13
TGTGCCAGCAGTTTTGGCGGGACCTCCCTCGAGCAGTACTTC	CASSFGGTSLEQYF	TRBJ2-7	NA	NA	14	TRBV27
TGCAGTTGGGATCCGACTAGCGGCACAGATACGCAGTATTTT	CSWDPTSGTDTQYF	TRBJ2-3	few	TRBD2	14	TRBV20-1
TGTGCCAGCAGTTTATCGTCAGGGGCCACTGAAGCTTTCTTT	CASSLSSGATEAFF	TRBJ1-1	few	NA	14	TRBV27
TGTGCCAGCAGTGAAGGGAGACAGGGCATTTTACAGACCCAGTACTTC	CASSEGRQGILQTQYF	TRBJ2-5	NA	TRBD1	16	TRBV2
TGCGCCAGCAGTTCCAGGTTTTCCACACACCGACTAGCGGGAGGGTTAGAGACCCAGTACTTC	CASSSRFSTHRLAGGLETQYF	TRBJ2-5	NA	TRBD2	21	TRBV5-1
TGTGCCAGCAGTTTAGGAGTAGGAACTGAAGCTTTCTTT	CASSLGVGTEAFF	TRBJ1-1	many	NA	13	TRBV27
TGTGCCAGCAGTGAATTGGACACCTACGAGCAGTACTTC	CASSELDTYEQYF	TRBJ2-7	NA	NA	13	TRBV2
TGTGCCAGCAGCTTAGCAGGCGGGGGGCCCGGCAATGAGCAGTTCTTC	CASSLAGGGPGNEQFF	TRBJ2-1	many	TRBD2	16	TRBV7-9
TGCAGTGCTAGGCGGGACACTAGGAACACTGAAGCTTTCTTT	CSARRDTRNTEAFF	TRBJ1-1	NA	NA	14	TRBV20-1
TGTGCCAGCCCGGAGCACAGGGGTTTCTATGGCTACACCTTC	CASPEHRGFYGYTF	TRBJ1-2	few	TRBD1	14	TRBV2
TGTGCCAGCAGTTTAGTGACATTTGAGCAGTTCTTC	CASSLVTFEQFF	TRBJ2-1	few	NA	12	TRBV12-3/TRBV12-4
TGCAGCGTCAGGGTCGGAGGAGTCTCTGGAAACACCATATATTTT	CSVRVGGVSGNTIYF	TRBJ1-3	few	NA	15	TRBV29-1
TGCGCCAGCAGCCTGGGATTCACAGAGACCCAGTACTTC	CASSLGFTETQYF	TRBJ2-5	many	NA	13	TRBV4-1
TGTGCCACCAGCAGAGATCGGTTCTCTGGGGCCAACGTCCTGACTTTC	CATSRDRFSGANVLTF	TRBJ2-6	many	NA	16	TRBV15
TGTGCCAGCAGCTCCCTCGCGGGGGAGCTGTTTTTT	CASSSLAGELFF	TRBJ2-2	many	NA	12	TRBV7-9
TGCAGCGTCCAAAGGGGGACAGGGGAGAGCTCCTACAATGAGCAGTTCTTC	CSVQRGTGESSYNEQFF	TRBJ2-1	few	TRBD1	17	TRBV29-1
TGTGCCAGCAGCTCCCCCGGACAGGTCAACTCCTACGAGCAGTACTTC	CASSSPGQVNSYEQYF	TRBJ2-7	NA	TRBD1	16	TRBV12-3/TRBV12-4
TGTGCCAGTAGTATGGGGGGGCCCGGGGAAGATACGCAGTATTTT	CASSMGGPGEDTQYF	TRBJ2-3	few	NA	15	TRBV19
TGTGCCAGCAGTTGGGAGGGAGGGGCTGCTGAGCAGTTCTTC	CASSWEGGAAEQFF	TRBJ2-1	NA	TRBD2	14	TRBV27
TGTGCCAGCAGCGTAGGCCCTAGCGGGAGTAGCACAGATACGCAGTATTTT	CASSVGPSGSSTDTQYF	TRBJ2-3	NA	TRBD2	17	TRBV9
TGTGCCAGCGTCACAGGGGGCGGTGAGCAGTTCTTC	CASVTGGGEQFF	TRBJ2-1	NA	TRBD1	12	TRBV12-3/TRBV12-4
TGTGCCAGCAGCCCAGGGAATGGGGGGGCTTCGGAGACCCAGTACTTC	CASSPGNGGASETQYF	TRBJ2-5	few	NA	16	TRBV9
TGTGCCACCCTAATGAACACCGGGGAGCTGTTTTTT	CATLMNTGELFF	TRBJ2-2	NA	NA	12	TRBV7-8
TGTGCCAGCAGCCCCCCAGGGCGTTACGAGCAGTACTTC	CASSPPGRYEQYF	TRBJ2-7	NA	NA	13	TRBV3-1
TGTGCCAGCAGTTTTTACCTGAACACCGGGGAGCTGTTTTTT	CASSFYLNTGELFF	TRBJ2-2	few	NA	14	TRBV12-3/TRBV12-4
TGTGCCAGCAGTCCCGACAGCCCCACAGATACGCAGTATTTT	CASSPDSPTDTQYF	TRBJ2-3	few	NA	14	TRBV28
TGTGCCAGCAGTCAGTATAGCACAGATACGCAGTATTTT	CASSQYSTDTQYF	TRBJ2-3	NA	NA	13	TRBV6-1
TGTGCCAGCAGTGAAGACTTACCAGGAAACACCATATATTTT	CASSEDLPGNTIYF	TRBJ1-3	NA	NA	14	TRBV6-1
TGTGCCAGCAGTTTTAGTAGCGCGCTAGCCAAAAACATTCAGTACTTC	CASSFSSALAKNIQYF	TRBJ2-4	many	NA	16	TRBV12-3/TRBV12-4
TGTGCCAGCAGCTCCCGCTCAGGGGGTAACACTGAAGCTTTCTTT	CASSSRSGGNTEAFF	TRBJ1-1	NA	TRBD1	15	TRBV7-9
TGTGCCAGCAGCCCCAACCTCCAAGAGACCCAGTACTTC	CASSPNLQETQYF	TRBJ2-5	NA	NA	13	TRBV6-1
TGTGCCAGCAGTGTTACGCCCCGGAGGCAGCCCCAGCATTTT	CASSVTPRRQPQHF	TRBJ1-5	few	NA	14	TRBV6-1
TGTGCCACCAGTGATGGGGACGGGACAGGGGGCTTAGAGACCCAGTACTTC	CATSDGDGTGGLETQYF	TRBJ2-5	few	TRBD1	17	TRBV24-1
TGCAGTGCTAGATTTGGCGGGAGCGAGGAGACCCAGTACTTC	CSARFGGSEETQYF	TRBJ2-5	few	TRBD2	14	TRBV20-1
TGTGCCACCAGTGATTTGAGTAGTGCGGGAGGGCTGGGCACAGATACGCAGTATTTT	CATSDLSSAGGLGTDTQYF	TRBJ2-3	many	TRBD2	19	TRBV24-1
TGTGCCAGCAGTGAAGTTGACAGGGGCCCTGCTGGCTACACCTTC	CASSEVDRGPAGYTF	TRBJ1-2	NA	TRBD1	15	TRBV2
TGCGCCAGCAGCCAAGATGTGGCTAACACAGATACGCAGTATTTT	CASSQDVANTDTQYF	TRBJ2-3	many	NA	15	TRBV4-1
TGTGCCAGCAGCCAAGTTGGGCTAGCGGCTTACAATGAGCAGTTCTTC	CASSQVGLAAYNEQFF	TRBJ2-1	NA	TRBD2	16	TRBV14